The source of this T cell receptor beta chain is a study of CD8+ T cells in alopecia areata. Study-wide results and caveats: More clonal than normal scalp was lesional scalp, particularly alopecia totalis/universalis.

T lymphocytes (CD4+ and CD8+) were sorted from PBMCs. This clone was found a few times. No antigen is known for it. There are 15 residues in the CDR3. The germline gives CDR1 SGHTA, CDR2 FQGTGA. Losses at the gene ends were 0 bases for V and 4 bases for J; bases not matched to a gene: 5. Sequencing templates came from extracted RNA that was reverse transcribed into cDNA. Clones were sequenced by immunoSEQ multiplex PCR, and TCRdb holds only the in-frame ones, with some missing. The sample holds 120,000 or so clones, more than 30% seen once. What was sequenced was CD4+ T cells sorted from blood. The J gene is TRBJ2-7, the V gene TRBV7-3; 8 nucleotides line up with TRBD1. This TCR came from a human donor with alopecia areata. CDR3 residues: CASSLTGTGSYEQYF. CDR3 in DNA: TGTGCCAGCAGCTTAACTGGGACAGGATCTTACGAGCAGTACTTC.